The text below deals with one T cell receptor beta chain. Its antigen is not identified. Germline V gene data show CDR1 as DFQATT and CDR2 as SNEGSKA (reference sequence). The CDR3 is 14 residues long. V was shortened by 7 bases and J by 2 bases, with 15 bases between the two germline ends. For the second PCR, which ran for about 6 to 11 cycles, a sample-barcoded 5' primer and a J-beta primer mix were used. Through a template-switch adaptor with 12 random nucleotides, each cDNA molecule received a tag. In TCRdb, the 5' RACE reads were re-called with MiXCR into one record per CDR3 protein. This sample yields 650,000 to 1,000,000 distinct CDR3 sequences, of which around 34% are seen a single time; around 13% belongs to the top ten. The sample belongs to a study of blood T cells in healthy people across ages. Broader study findings: Estimated diversity, derived from one million T cells, was regarded as an underestimate. Shifts in expanded clonotypes may have been confounded by donor CMV status, which was unknown.

Sequences were obtained from blood. This sequence joins TRBV20-1 and TRBJ1-5; maybe TRBD1 (5 bases). The origin of this receptor is a young man in good health. In nucleotides, the CDR3 is TGCAGTGGTCGGAGGAGGGGTGGCAATCAGCCCCAGCATTTT. Protein: CSGRRRGGNQPQHF.